This T cell receptor beta chain was documented in a study of shared clonotypes between healthy human individuals. After removal of 4 bases from V and 8 bases from J, the junction contained 8 bases not matched to a gene. Germline V gives CDR1 SGHRS, CDR2 YFSETQ. This CDR3 has 14 residues. Details on this clone: The sample has other DNA sequences that encode this CDR3 too.

Only in-frame clones appear in the TCRdb table, and some are missing; sequencing was by immunoSEQ multiplex PCR. The sample records 2 million to 3 million clones, 80% to 95% being singletons. This TCR was recovered from a man younger than 35 in good health. Some clones in this sample may be carry-over from other donors' samples. Sequencing was carried out using naive CD4+ T cells from PBMCs. Subset reported: CD45RA+ positively selected. The gene calls are TRBV5-1 and TRBJ1-3; 8 bases agree with TRBD1. The CDR3 protein is CASSGQGGLDTIYF. In nucleotides, the CDR3 is TGCGCCAGCAGCGGACAGGGAGGCTTGGACACCATATATTTT.